This TCR beta chain was obtained from a study of blood T cells in healthy people across ages. Researchers collected about 9.7 milliliters of peripheral blood from every single donor. Regarding the study as a whole: Roughly linear age-related decline in beta diversity appeared, significant by age about 40.

Worth noting for this clonotype: The antigen is undetermined.

Per germline, CDR1 SGHVT and CDR2 SQSDAQ. This CDR3 has 17 amino acids. V lost 5 bases and J lost 2; bases outside the gene matches: 14. A J-beta primer mix and a sample-barcoded 5' primer were used in a second PCR of about 6 to 12 cycles. Each cDNA molecule was tagged by a template-switch adaptor with 12 random nucleotides. MiXCR, applied by TCRdb to the 5' RACE reads, yields one record per CDR3 protein. The sample contains approximately 780,000 distinct CDR3 sequences, roughly 25% of which appear only once. These data were also filed under a second study, of T cells of mothers and their children. This second study says: Donors were a few healthy Caucasian mothers and their six children.

Specimen: blood. This sequence originates from a boy aged 5-17 years in good health. The rearrangement links TRBV7-4 to TRBJ1-2; 7 bases align to TRBD1. For the CDR3, the DNA is TGTGCCAGCAGCCTCAACCTTAGACAGGGTCGGAACTATGGCTACACCTTC. Amino acids: CASSLNLRQGRNYGYTF.